The 6 T cell receptor beta chains reported below all come from one sample, sequenced in a study of blood T cell repertoires in COVID-19. Produced via immunoSEQ multiplex PCR; TCRdb's table is partial and in-frame only. The sample shows 140,000 to 150,000 clones, 79% of them seen only once. Material: peripheral blood. These receptors originate from a man aged 45 to 65 with active or convalescent COVID-19.

The chain couples TRBV30 to TRBJ1-5; a weak D match, TRBD1 (5 bases). Germline CDR1 is GTSNPN and CDR2 is SVGIG (reference sequence). Trimming took 0 bases from V and 8 from J, leaving 11 bases between them. CDR3 size: 13 residues. CDR3 sequence reads: CAWSVTVREPQHF. The CDR3 DNA follows: TGTGCCTGGAGTGTGACAGTCAGGGAGCCCCAGCATTTT.

The rearrangement links TRBV19 to TRBJ2-7, with TRBD2 matching 11 bases. In germline, CDR1 is LNHDA, CDR2 SQIVND (reference sequence). The CDR3 is 15 residues long. The V gene end was trimmed by 1 base and the J gene end by 3 bases; junction bases not matched to a gene: 2. Here the CDR3 reads CASSIAGTSGYEQYF. Written as DNA, the CDR3 is TGTGCCAGTAGTATAGCCGGGACTAGCGGCTACGAGCAGTACTTC. The variable domain in full, with the rest retrieved from reference TRBV19 and TRBJ2-7, is DGGITQSPKYLFRKEGQNVTLSCEQNLNHDAMYWYRQDPGQGLRLIYYSQIVNDFQKGDIAEGYSVSREKKESFPLTVTSAQKNPTAFYLCASSIAGTSGYEQYFGPGTRLTVT.

The chain combines TRBV20-1 with TRBJ1-5; TRBD1 matches 10 bases. Trimming removed 3 bases from V and 0 bases from J; junction bases left unmatched: 11. Germline CDR1 reads DFQATT; CDR2 reads SNEGSKA (reference sequence). The CDR3 is made up of 18 amino acids. Here the CDR3 reads CSASALGQGDFSNQPQHF. Here the CDR3 DNA reads TGCAGTGCTAGTGCCCTCGGACAGGGGGATTTTAGCAATCAGCCCCAGCATTTT.

The chain combines TRBV27 with TRBJ2-1, with 7 bases aligning to TRBD1. The V gene's germline CDR1 is MNHEY and CDR2 SMNVEV (reference sequence). V trimming: 5 bases; J trimming: 0 bases; junction bases outside the gene matches: 7. This CDR3 has 16 amino acids. CDR3 in DNA: TGTGCCAGCAGTCGACAGGGCTGGGGCTCCTACAATGAGCAGTTCTTC. As protein: CASSRQGWGSYNEQFF.

This chain uses TRBV6-5 with TRBJ2-7; perhaps TRBD1 as D (6 bases). The V end lost 0 bases, the J end lost 6 bases, and 9 bases lay between the germline ends. CDR1 is MNHEY and CDR2 is SVGAGI in the germline V gene. The CDR3 is 13 residues long. Written as DNA, the CDR3 is TGTGCCAGCAGTTACTCTTACAGGGTCGAGCAGTACTTC. Translating gives CASSYSYRVEQYF.

This clone was seen a single time. J is TRBJ2-3 and V is TRBV12-2; whether TRBD1, the table's D call, matches the DNA was not checked. TRBV12-2 is shown as a pseudogene. This CDR3 spans 17 amino acids. In DNA, the CDR3 is TGTGCAAGTCGCCCGAACTGGGACAGGGGGGGCACAGATACGCAGTATTTT. This encodes CASRPNWDRGGTDTQYF.